The present entry profiles one T cell receptor beta chain with its context. Those enrolled, adults aged about 18 to 89 years, came from roughly 23 US areas. This record comes from a study of blood T cell repertoires in COVID-19. In the study overall: Samples came from the United States, Italy and Spain, spanning acute and convalescent COVID-19. The cDNA or gDNA used as material had been derived from T cells, B-cell-depleted T cells, or PBMCs.

The V end was cut by 2 bases, the J end by 5 bases, with 9 bases between. Germline values: CDR1 KGHSH, CDR2 LQKENI. This CDR3 is 13 amino acids long. Original processing methods: Amplification from reference gene primers served as the basis for estimated nucleated cell counts. TCRdb's table, derived via immunoSEQ multiplex PCR, lists solely in-frame clones and lacks some. V and J calls and clone size are those listed in that table; D and trimming were worked out from the DNA. The table records hundreds of thousands of clones, over 80% of them present only once. The material sequenced was PBMCs or T cells enriched from blood (not recorded which). The source is a woman between 18 and 30 years old who had recovered from COVID-19. The V gene is TRBV18, the J gene TRBJ1-2, with unresolved D. The CDR3 coding sequence is TGTGCCAGCTCACCAGAGCCGTTGTATGGCTACACCTTC. This encodes CASSPEPLYGYTF.